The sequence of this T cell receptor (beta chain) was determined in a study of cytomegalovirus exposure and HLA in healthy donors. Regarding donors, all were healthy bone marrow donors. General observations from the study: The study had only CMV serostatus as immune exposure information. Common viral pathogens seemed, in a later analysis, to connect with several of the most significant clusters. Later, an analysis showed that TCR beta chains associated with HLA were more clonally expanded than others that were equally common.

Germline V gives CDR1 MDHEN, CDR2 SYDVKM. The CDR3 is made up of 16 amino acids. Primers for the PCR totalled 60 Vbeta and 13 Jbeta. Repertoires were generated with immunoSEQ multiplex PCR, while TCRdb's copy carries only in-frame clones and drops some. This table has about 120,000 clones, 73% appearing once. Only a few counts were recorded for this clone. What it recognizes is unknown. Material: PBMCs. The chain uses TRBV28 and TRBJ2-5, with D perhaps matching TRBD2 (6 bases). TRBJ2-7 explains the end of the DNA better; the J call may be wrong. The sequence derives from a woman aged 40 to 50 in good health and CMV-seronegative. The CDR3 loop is CASSLGGGKVSYEQYF. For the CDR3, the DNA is TGTGCCAGCAGTCTGGGCGGCGGGAAAGTCTCCTACGAGCAGTACTTC.